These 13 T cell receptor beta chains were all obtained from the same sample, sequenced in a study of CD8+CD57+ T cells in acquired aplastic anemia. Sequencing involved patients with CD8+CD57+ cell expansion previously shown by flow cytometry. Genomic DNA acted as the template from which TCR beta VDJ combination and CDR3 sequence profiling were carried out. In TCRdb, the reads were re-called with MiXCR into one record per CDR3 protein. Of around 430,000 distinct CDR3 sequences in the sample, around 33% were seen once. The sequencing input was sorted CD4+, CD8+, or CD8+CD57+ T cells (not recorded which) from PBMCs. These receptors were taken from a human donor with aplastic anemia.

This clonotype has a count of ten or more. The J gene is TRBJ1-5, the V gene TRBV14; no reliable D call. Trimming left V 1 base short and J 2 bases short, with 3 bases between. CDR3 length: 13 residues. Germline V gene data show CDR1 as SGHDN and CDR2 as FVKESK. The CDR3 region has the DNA TGTGCCAGCAGCCAAGGGGGCAATCAGCCCCAGCATTTT. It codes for CASSQGGNQPQHF.

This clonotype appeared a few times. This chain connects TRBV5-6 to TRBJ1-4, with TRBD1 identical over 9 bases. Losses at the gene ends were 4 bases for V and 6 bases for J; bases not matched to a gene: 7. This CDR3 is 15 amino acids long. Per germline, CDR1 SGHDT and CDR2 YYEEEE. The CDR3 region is CASSSTGGADEKLFF. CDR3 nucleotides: TGTGCCAGCAGCAGTACAGGGGGCGCGGATGAAAAACTGTTTTTT.

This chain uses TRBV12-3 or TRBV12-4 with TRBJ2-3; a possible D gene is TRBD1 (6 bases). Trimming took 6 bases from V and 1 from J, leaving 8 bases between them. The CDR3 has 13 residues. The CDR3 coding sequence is TGTGCCAGCAGACGACAGGGCACAGATACGCAGTATTTT. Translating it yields CASRRQGTDTQYF.

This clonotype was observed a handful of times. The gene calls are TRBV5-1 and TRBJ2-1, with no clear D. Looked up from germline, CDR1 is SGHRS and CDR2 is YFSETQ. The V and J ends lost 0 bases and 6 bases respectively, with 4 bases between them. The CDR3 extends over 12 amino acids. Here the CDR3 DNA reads TGCGCCAGCAGCTTGGGCTTCAATGAGCAGTTCTTC. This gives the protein CASSLGFNEQFF.

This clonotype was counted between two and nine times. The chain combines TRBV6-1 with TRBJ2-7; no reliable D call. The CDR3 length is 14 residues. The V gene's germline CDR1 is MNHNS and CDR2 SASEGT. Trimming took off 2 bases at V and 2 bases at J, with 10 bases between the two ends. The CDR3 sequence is CASSERRLAYEQYF. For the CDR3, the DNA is TGTGCCAGCAGTGAAAGAAGGTTGGCCTACGAGCAGTACTTC.

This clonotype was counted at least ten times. CDR3 residues: CASSEREGSYEQYF. The CDR3 nucleotides are TGTGCCAGCAGTGAAAGGGAGGGATCCTACGAGCAGTACTTC. This chain uses TRBV2 with TRBJ2-7, with 7 positions matching TRBD2. The germline V gene has CDR1 SNHLY and CDR2 FYNNEI. V lost 2 bases and J lost 1; bases outside the gene matches: 2. CDR3 size: 14 residues.

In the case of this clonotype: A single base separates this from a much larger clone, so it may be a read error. CDR3 residues: CASRNWAGGHGYTF. The DNA for the CDR3 is TGTGCCAGCAGGAACTGGGCAGGGGGACATGGCTACACCTTC. The rearrangement uses TRBV6-1 and TRBJ1-2; 7 positions match TRBD1. V trimming: 6 bases; J trimming: 6 bases; junction bases outside the gene matches: 10. In germline, CDR1 is MNHNS, CDR2 SASEGT. CDR3 length: 14 amino acids.

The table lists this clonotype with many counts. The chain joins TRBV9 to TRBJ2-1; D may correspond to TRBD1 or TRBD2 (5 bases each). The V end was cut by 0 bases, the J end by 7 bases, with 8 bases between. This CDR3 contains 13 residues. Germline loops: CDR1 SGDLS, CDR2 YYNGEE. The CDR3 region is CASSVAGGNEQFF. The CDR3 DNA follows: TGTGCCAGCAGCGTAGCTGGGGGTAATGAGCAGTTCTTC.

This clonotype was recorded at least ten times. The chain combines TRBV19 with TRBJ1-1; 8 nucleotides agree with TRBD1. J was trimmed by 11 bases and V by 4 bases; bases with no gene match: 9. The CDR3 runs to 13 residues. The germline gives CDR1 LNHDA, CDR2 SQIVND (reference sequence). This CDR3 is CASSTSDREHAFF. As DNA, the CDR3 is TGTGCCAGTAGTACCTCGGACAGGGAGCACGCTTTCTTT.

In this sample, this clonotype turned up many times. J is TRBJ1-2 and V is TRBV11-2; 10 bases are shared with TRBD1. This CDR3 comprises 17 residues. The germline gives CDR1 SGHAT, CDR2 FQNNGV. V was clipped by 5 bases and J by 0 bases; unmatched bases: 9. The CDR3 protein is CASSLHGQGVSNYGYTF. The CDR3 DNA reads TGTGCCAGCAGCCTCCATGGACAGGGGGTCTCTAACTATGGCTACACCTTC. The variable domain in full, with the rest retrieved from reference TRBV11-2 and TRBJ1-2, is EAGVAQSPRYKIIEKRQSVAFWCNPISGHATLYWYQQILGQGPKLLIQFQNNGVVDDSQLPKDRFSAERLKGVDSTLKIQPAKLEDSAVYLCASSLHGQGVSNYGYTFGSGTRLTVV.

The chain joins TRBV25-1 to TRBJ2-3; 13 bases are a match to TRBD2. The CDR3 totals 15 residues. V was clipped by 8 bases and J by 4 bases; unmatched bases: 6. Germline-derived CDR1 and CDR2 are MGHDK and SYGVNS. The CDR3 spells CASATSGRAADTQYF. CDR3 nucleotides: TGTGCCAGCGCTACTAGCGGGAGGGCCGCAGATACGCAGTATTTT.

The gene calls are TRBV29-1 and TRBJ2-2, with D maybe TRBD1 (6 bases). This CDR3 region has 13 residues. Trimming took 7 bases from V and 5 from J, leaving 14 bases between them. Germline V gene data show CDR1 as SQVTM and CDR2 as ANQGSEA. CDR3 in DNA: TGCAGCGCCTCACGCCAGGGGACCGGGGAGCTGTTTTTT. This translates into CSASRQGTGELFF.

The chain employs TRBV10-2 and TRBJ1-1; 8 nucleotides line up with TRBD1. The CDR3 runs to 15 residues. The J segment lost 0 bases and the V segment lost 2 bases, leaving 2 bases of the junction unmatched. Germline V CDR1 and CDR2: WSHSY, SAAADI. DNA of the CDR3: TGCGCCAGCAGTGAGAGACAGGGGATGAACACTGAAGCTTTCTTT. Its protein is CASSERQGMNTEAFF.